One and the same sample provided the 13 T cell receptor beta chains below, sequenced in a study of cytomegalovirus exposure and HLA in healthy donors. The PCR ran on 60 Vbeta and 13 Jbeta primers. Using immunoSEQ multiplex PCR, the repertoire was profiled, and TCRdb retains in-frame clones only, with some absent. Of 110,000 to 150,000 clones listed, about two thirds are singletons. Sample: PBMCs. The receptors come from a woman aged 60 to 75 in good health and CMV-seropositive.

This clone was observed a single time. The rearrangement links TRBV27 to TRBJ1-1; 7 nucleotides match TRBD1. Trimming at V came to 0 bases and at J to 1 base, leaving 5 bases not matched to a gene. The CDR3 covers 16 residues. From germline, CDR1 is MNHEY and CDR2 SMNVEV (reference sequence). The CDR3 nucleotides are TGTGCCAGCAGTTTATCAGGGGGCCCCGGGAACACTGAAGCTTTCTTT. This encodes CASSLSGGPGNTEAFF.

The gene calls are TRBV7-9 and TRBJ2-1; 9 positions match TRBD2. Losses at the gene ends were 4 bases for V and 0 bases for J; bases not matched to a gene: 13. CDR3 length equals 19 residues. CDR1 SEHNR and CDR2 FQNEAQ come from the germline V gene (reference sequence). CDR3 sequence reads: CASSSTGTSSWSSYNEQFF. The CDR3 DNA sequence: TGTGCCAGCAGCTCCACCGGGACTAGCTCCTGGAGCTCCTACAATGAGCAGTTCTTC. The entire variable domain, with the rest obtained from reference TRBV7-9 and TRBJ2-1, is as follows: DTGVSQNPRHKITKRGQNVTFRCDPISEHNRLYWYRQTLGQGPEFLTYFQNEAQLEKSRLLSDRFSAERPKGSFSTLEIQRTEQGDSAMYLCASSSTGTSSWSSYNEQFFGPGTRLTVL.

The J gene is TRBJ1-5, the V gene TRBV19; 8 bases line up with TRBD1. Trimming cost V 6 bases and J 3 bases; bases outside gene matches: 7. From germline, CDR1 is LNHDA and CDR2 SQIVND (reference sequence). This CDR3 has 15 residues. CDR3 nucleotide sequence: TGTGCCAGTAGCTCGACAGGGGCGGCCAATCAGCCCCAGCATTTT. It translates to CASSSTGAANQPQHF.

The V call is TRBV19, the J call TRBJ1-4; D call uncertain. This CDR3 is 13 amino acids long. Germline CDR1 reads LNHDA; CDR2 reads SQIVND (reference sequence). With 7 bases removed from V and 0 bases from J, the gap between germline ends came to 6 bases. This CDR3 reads CASTTATNEKLFF. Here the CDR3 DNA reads TGTGCCAGTACTACAGCAACTAATGAAAAACTGTTTTTT.

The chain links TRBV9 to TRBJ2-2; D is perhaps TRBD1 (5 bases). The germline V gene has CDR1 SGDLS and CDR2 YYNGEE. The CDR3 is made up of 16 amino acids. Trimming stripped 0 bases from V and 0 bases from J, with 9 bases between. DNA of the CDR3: TGTGCCAGCAGCGTAGCAGGGTCCGCGAACACCGGGGAGCTGTTTTTT. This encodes CASSVAGSANTGELFF.

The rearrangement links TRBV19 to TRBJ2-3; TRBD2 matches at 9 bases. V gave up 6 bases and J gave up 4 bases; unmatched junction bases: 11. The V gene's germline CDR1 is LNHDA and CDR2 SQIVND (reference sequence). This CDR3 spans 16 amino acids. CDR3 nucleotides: TGTGCCAGTAGGTCCCTAGCGGGAACGCGGGCAGATACGCAGTATTTT. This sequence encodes CASRSLAGTRADTQYF.

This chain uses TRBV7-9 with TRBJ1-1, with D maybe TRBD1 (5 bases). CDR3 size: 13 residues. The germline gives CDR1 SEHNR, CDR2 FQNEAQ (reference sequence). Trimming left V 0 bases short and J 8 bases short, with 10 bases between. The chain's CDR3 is CASSLAKTDEAFF. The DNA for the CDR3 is TGTGCCAGCAGCTTAGCGAAGACAGACGAAGCTTTCTTT.

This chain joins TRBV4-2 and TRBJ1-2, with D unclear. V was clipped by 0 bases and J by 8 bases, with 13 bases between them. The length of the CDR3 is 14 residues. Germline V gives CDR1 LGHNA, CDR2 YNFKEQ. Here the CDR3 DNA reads TGTGCCAGCAGCCAAGATCAGGTCAGCTTAGGCTACACCTTC. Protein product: CASSQDQVSLGYTF.

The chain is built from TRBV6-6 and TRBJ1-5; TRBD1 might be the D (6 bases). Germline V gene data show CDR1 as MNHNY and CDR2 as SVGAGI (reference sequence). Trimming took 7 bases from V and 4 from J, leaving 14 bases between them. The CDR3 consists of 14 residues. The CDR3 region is CASTPGGLNQPQHF. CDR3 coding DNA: TGTGCCAGCACCCCGGGGGGGCTAAATCAGCCCCAGCATTTT.

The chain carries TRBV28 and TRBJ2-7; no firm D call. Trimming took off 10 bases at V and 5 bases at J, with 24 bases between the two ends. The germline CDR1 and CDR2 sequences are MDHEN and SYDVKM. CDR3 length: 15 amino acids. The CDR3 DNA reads TGTGCCACCGACCTCCCCCACTCGACTGTCGACGAGCAGTACTTC. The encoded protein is CATDLPHSTVDEQYF.

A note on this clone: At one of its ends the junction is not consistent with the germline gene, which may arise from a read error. The CDR3 sequence is CASRDSLAGTEAFF. CDR3 nucleotide sequence: TGCGCTAGCAGGGACAGCTTGGCGGGCACTGAAGCTTTCTTT. The rearrangement uses TRBV5-1 and TRBJ1-1; 7 bases align to TRBD1. This CDR3 is 14 amino acids long. Germline values: CDR1 SGHRS, CDR2 YFSETQ.

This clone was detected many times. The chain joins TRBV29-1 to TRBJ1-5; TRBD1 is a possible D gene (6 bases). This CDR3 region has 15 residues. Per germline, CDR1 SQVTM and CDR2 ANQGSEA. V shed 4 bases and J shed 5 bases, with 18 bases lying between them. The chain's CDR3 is CSVGAGGGSDQPQHF. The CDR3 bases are TGCAGCGTTGGAGCCGGGGGGGGCTCTGATCAGCCCCAGCATTTT.

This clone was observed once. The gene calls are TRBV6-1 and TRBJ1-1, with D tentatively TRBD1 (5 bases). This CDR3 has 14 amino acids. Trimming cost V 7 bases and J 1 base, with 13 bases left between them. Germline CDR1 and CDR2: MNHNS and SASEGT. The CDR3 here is CASTPGYRNTEAFF. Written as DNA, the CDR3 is TGTGCCAGCACTCCAGGGTATAGGAACACTGAAGCTTTCTTT.